This T cell receptor beta chain was captured in a study of T-cell memory formation after mild COVID-19 (dated by TCRdb to the early 2020s). Background on the whole study: TCR sequence clusters from the two donors were found to be largely donor specific. T-cell clones expanding and contracting after mild COVID-19 in two donors were tracked by longitudinal TCRalpha and TCRbeta repertoire sequencing. The cohort was made up of two young adult volunteers, one female and one male, who were previously healthy.

Overall results and qualifications from the work: Contracting CD4+ clones were located mainly in the CM and EM memory subsets, whereas CD8+ clones were found to be enriched in EMRA. Some responding clones were detected in pre-infection memory, suggesting pre-existing cross-reactive memory T cells joined the SARS-CoV-2 response. Clones that contracted from day 15 to 85 showed balanced CD4/CD8 phenotypes, whereas a second wave of clones that expanded from day 15 to 37 leaned towards CD4+. The study included only a couple of mild cases, and larger cohorts that include severe cases with pre-infection samples were judged to be necessary. SARS-CoV-2 specificity was not confirmed for the second-wave clones peaking on day 37.

The germline V gene encodes CDR1 MNHEY and CDR2 SMNVEV (reference sequence). Ends trimmed: V by 5 bases, J by 6 bases; bases unmatched to a gene: 6. CDR3 length: 13 amino acids, cysteine to valine. The read is trimmed to its CDR3 DNA, 39 bases read in frame from base 1. With respect to this clonotype: There is no known antigen for this receptor. Per-nucleotide qualities are absent, and no much larger clonotype sits a single base away.

The instrument given in TCRdb is Illumina NovaSeq 6000. TCRalpha and TCRbeta cDNA libraries were built by 5'RACE with constant-segment primers, adding sample barcodes and unique molecular identifiers. RNA was extracted from every sample with Trizol reagent. Amplification of the libraries took two PCR steps, and the second step added a second sample barcode plus Illumina TruSeq adapters. The libraries were sequenced on an Illumina NovaSeq using 2 x 150 bp paired-end reads. Processing in the source paper ran as follows. Demultiplexing of reads and collapsing into UMI-guided consensus sequences were performed with migec v1.2.7. Using mixcr v2.1.11, UMI consensuses were aligned to TRA and TRB V and J templates and then assembled into clonotypes. A clonotype was counted as expanded or contracted only if both edgeR and NoisET called the change significant, with noise models trained on biological replicates. For edgeR calls, a false discovery rate-adjusted p below 0.01 and a log2 fold-change threshold of 1 were applied. As an exploratory analysis of dynamics, max-normalized trajectories of the 1000 most abundant clonotypes were examined with PCA combined with hierarchical clustering. The CD4 or CD8 phenotype of responding clones was assigned using the separately sequenced CD4+ and CD8+ repertoires. The public reads were quality trimmed at Q25 with fastp and then assembled into clones with MiXCR by TCRdb, keeping productive beta chains. CDR3 protein duplicates are merged, each entry listing the most common genes and DNA. None of the V and J calls come from the authors' own analysis; TCRdb made them. This sample holds 250,000 to 300,000 distinct CDR3 sequences; about a sixth were observed only once. Approximately 23% of the sample is in the top ten clones.

Ficoll-Paque density gradient centrifugation was used to isolate PBMCs. This clonotype originated in a man between 18 and 29 years old who had mild COVID-19 (a few samples of this study predate the infection). The sample titles of this study are shuffled in the database, so cell type and time point are left out; the donor was told from shared clones. The V and J genes are TRBV27 and TRBJ2-7, with TRBD1 identical over 8 junction bases. Sequenced sample: PBMCs or a T cell subset sorted from them (not recorded which). The DNA is TGTGCCAGCAGTCTCACAGGGGGTAGCGAGCAGTACGTC. This encodes CASSLTGGSEQYV.